This entry is about one T cell receptor (beta chain). Its antigen is unknown. This sample is drawn from a study of cytomegalovirus exposure and HLA in healthy donors. The overall study: Both the 120 validation repertoires and the approximately 700 first-cohort repertoires used the same platform, as reported by a later analysis. Study results and caveats: The study listed roughly 150 cytomegalovirus-associated TCR beta chains. Subsequent analysis showed first-cohort TCR clusters tending to co-occur in more than 95 validation repertoires. TCR sequences were mostly rare, though some public TCRs occurred in many donors.

Method: immunoSEQ multiplex PCR; TCRdb's copy keeps in-frame clones and lacks some. The sample yields roughly 300,000 clones, roughly 90% seen once. This CDR3 is 15 amino acids long. Trimming stripped 3 bases from V and 0 bases from J, with 12 bases between. The germline V gene encodes CDR1 GTSNPN and CDR2 SVGIG (reference sequence). The V and J genes are TRBV30 and TRBJ1-3, with D perhaps matching TRBD1 (5 bases). Sequencing was done on a sample of PBMCs. The sequence derives from a woman under 40 in good health and CMV-seropositive. The CDR3 coding sequence is TGTGCCTGGAGCATCGGACACAGCTCTGGAAACACCATATATTTT. Translating gives CAWSIGHSSGNTIYF. Full variable domain (missing parts from reference TRBV30 and TRBJ1-3): SQTIHQWPATLVQPVGSPLSLECTVEGTSNPNLYWYRQAAGRGLQLLFYSVGIGQISSEVPQNLSASRPQDRQFILSSKKLLLSDSGFYLCAWSIGHSSGNTIYFGEGSWLTVV.